This TCR beta chain appears in the sequencing data of a study of sequential checkpoint blockade in melanoma. The protocol was immunoSEQ multiplex PCR, while the TCRdb copy is restricted to in-frame clones and leaves out a portion. The sample records about 30,000 clones, around 77% being singletons. Treatment meaning: randomized to nivolumab then ipilimumab (arm A) or the reverse (arm B). The germline gives CDR1 LGHNA, CDR2 YNFKEQ. The CDR3 covers 20 residues. V shed 0 bases and J shed 0 bases, with 21 bases lying between them. The receptor was derived from a human donor with melanoma. The sample was CD8+ T cells sorted from blood (inferred from file names), taken from a patient given nivolumab and ipilimumab in sequence. The chain employs TRBV4-2 and TRBJ2-1; TRBD2 might be the D (5 bases). The chain's CDR3 is CASSQEAPDSSESSYNEQFF. CDR3 nucleotides: TGTGCCAGCAGCCAAGAGGCCCCGGACTCGTCGGAAAGCTCCTACAATGAGCAGTTCTTC.